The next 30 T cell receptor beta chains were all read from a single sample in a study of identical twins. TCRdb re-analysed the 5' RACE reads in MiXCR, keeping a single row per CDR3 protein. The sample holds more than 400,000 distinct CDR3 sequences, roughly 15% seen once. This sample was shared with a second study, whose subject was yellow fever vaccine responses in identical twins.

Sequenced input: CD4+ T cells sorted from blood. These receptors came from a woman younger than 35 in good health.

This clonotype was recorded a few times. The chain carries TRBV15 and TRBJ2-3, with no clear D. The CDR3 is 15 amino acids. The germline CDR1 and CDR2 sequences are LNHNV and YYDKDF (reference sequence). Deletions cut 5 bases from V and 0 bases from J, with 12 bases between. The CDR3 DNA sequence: TGTGCCACCAGCGGTCGGGTCAGTAGCACAGATACGCAGTATTTT. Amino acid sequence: CATSGRVSSTDTQYF. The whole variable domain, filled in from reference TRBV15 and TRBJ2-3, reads DAMVIQNPRYQVTQFGKPVTLSCSQTLNHNVMYWYQQKSSQAPKLLFHYYDKDFNNEADTPDNFQSRRPNTSFCFLDIRSPGLGDTAMYLCATSGRVSSTDTQYFGPGTRLTVL.

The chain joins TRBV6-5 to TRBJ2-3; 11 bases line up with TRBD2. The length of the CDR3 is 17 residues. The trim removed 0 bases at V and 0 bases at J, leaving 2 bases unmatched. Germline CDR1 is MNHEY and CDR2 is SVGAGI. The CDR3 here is CASSYSGLAASTDTQYF. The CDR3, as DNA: TGTGCCAGCAGTTACTCGGGACTAGCGGCTAGCACAGATACGCAGTATTTT.

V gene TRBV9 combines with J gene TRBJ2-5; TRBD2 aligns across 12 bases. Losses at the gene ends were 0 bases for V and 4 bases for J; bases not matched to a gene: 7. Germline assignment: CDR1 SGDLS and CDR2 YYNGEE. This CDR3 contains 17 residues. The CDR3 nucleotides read TGTGCCAGCAGCGTAGGATCTAGCGGGGGGGTGGGAGAGACCCAGTACTTC. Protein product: CASSVGSSGGVGETQYF.

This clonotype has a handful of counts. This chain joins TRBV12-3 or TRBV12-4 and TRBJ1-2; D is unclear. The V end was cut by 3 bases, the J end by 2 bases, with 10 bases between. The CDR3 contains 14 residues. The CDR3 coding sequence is TGTGCCAGCAGTTTTGGGAGACGGAACTATGGCTACACCTTC. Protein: CASSFGRRNYGYTF.

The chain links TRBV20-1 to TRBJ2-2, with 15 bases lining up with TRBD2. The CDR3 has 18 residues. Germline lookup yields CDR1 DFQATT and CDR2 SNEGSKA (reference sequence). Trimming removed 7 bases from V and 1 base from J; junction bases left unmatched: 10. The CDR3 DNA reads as TGCAGTGTCAGGCCGGGACTAGCGGGAGGCGGGAACACCGGGGAGCTGTTTTTT. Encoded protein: CSVRPGLAGGGNTGELFF.

The CDR3 nucleotides are TGTGCCAGCAGCCAACAGGGGGCTGGCACTGAAGCTTTCTTT. Protein: CASSQQGAGTEAFF. This sequence joins TRBV5-5 and TRBJ1-1; TRBD1 matches 9 bases. Per the germline V gene, CDR1 is SGHKS and CDR2 is YYEKEE (reference sequence). This CDR3 comprises 14 residues. V dropped 4 bases and J dropped 4; count of bases not matched to a gene: 5.

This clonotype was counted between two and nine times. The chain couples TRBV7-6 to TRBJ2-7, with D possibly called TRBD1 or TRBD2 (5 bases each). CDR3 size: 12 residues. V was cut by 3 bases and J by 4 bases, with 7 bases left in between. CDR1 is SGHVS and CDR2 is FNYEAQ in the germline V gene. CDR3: CASSFWGYEQYF. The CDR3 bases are TGTGCCAGCAGCTTCTGGGGGTACGAGCAGTACTTC.

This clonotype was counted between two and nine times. CDR3 sequence: CASSRGPVGYNEQFF. As DNA, the CDR3 is TGTGCCAGCAGCCGAGGGCCCGTGGGGTACAATGAGCAGTTCTTC. The chain combines TRBV7-6 with TRBJ2-1, with TRBD2 as a possible D gene (5 bases). The germline V gene has CDR1 SGHVS and CDR2 FNYEAQ. This CDR3 is built from 15 residues. V was pared by 5 bases and J by 4 bases, with 15 bases between.

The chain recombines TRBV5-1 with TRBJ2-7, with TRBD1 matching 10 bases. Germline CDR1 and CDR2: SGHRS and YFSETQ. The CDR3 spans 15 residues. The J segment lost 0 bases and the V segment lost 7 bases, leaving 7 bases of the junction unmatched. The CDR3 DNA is TGCGCCAGCCAGTTGGGACAGGGGCCCTCCTACGAGCAGTACGTC. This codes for CASQLGQGPSYEQYV.

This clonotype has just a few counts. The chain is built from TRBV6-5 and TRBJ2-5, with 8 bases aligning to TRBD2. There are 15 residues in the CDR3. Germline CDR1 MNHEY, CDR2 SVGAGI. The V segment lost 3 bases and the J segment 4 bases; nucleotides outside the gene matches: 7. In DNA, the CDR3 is TGTGCCAGCAGTTATTCGGCGGGGGGCCGAGAGACCCAGTACTTC. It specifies CASSYSAGGRETQYF.

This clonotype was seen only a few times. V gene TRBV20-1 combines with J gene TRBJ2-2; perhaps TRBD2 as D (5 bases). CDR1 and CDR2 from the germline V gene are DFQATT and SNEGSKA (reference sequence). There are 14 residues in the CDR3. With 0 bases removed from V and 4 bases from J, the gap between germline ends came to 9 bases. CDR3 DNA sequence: TGCAGTGCTAGAGATGGTAGCGTCACCGGGGAGCTGTTTTTT. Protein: CSARDGSVTGELFF.

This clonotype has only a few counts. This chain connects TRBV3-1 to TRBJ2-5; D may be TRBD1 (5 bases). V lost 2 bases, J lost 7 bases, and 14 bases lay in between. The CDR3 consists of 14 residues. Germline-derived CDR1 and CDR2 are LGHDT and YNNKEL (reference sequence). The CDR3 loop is CASSQPDSLSTQYF. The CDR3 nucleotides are TGTGCCAGCAGCCAACCAGACAGTCTGTCGACCCAGTACTTC.

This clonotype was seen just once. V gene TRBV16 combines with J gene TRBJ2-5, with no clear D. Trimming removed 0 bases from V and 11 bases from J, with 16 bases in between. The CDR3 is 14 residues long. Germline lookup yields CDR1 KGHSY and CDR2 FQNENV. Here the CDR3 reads CASSQSAVSVAQYF. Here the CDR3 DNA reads TGTGCCAGCAGCCAATCCGCAGTATCTGTGGCGCAGTACTTC.

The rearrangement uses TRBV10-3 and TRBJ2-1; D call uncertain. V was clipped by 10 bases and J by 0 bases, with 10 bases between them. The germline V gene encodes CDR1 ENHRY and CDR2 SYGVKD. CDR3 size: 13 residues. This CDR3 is CATGRISYNEQFF. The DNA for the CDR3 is TGTGCCACCGGCAGGATCTCCTACAATGAGCAGTTCTTC.

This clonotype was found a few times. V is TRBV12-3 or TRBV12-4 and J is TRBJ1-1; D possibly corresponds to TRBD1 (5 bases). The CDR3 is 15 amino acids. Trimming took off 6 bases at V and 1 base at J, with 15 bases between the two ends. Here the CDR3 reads CASSPRYGANTEAFF. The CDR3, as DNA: TGTGCCAGCAGCCCCCGTTACGGGGCGAACACTGAAGCTTTCTTT.

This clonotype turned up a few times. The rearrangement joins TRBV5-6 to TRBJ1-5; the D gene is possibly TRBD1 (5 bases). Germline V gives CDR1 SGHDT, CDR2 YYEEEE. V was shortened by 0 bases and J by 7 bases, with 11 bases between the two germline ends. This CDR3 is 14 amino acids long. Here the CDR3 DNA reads TGTGCCAGCAGCTTGGCTGGGAGGGACCAGCCCCAGCATTTT. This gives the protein CASSLAGRDQPQHF.

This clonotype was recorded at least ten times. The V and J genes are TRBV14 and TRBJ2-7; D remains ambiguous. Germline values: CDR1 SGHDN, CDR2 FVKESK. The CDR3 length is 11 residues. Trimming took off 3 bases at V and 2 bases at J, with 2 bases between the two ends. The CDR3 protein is CASSHAYEQYF. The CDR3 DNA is TGTGCCAGCAGCCACGCCTACGAGCAGTACTTC.

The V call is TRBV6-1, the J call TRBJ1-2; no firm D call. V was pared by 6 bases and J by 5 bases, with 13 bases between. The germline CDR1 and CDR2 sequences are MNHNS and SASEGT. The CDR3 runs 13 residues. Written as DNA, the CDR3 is TGTGCCAGCAGGACCTCACCAGTATATGGCTACACCTTC. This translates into CASRTSPVYGYTF.

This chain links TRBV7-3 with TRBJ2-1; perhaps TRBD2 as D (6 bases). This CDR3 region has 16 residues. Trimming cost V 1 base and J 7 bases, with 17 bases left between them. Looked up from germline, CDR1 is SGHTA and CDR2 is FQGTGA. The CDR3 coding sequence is TGTGCCAGCAGCTTAAAGGACGGGAGTGGGTTGAATGAGCAGTTCTTC. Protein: CASSLKDGSGLNEQFF.

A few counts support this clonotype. CDR3 DNA: TGTGCCAGCAGTTTATGGGGGACAGGAAGAAATGAGCAGTTCTTC. Translation: CASSLWGTGRNEQFF. The chain carries TRBV28 and TRBJ2-1, with TRBD1 identical over 8 bases. V lost 0 bases to trimming and J lost 7 bases; unmatched junction nucleotides: 5. The germline gives CDR1 MDHEN, CDR2 SYDVKM. The CDR3 consists of 15 residues.

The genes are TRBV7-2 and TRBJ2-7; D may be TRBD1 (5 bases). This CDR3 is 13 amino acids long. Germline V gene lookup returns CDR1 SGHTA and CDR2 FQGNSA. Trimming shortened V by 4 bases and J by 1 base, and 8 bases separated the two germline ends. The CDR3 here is CASSYRQSYEQYV. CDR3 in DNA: TGTGCCAGCAGCTACAGACAGTCCTACGAGCAGTACGTC.

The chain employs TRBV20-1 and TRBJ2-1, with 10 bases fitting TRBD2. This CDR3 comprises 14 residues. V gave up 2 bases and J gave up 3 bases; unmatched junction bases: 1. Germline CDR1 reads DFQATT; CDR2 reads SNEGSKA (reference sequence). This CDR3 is CSARLAGDYNEQFF. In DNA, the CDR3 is TGCAGTGCTAGACTAGCGGGAGACTACAATGAGCAGTTCTTC.

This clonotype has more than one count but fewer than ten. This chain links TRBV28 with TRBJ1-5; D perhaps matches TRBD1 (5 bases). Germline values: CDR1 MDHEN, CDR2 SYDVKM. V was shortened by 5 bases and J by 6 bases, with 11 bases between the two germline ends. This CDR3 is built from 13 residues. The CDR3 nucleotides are TGTGCCAGCAGTCCGCAGGGTGCTCAGCCCCAGCATTTT. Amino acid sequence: CASSPQGAQPQHF.

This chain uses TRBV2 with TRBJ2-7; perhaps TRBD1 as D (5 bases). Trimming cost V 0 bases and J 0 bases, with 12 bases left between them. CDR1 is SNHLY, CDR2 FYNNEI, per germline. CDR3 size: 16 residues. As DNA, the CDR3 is TGTGCCAGCAGTGAAGCTGGAAGGGGCCCCTCCTACGAGCAGTACTTC. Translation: CASSEAGRGPSYEQYF.

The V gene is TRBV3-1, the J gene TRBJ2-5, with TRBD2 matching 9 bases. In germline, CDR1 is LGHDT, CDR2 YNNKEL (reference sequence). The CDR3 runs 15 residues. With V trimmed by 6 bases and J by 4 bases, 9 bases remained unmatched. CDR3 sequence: CASRPGGSGGETQYF. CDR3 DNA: TGTGCCAGCAGACCCGGCGGTAGCGGGGGAGAGACCCAGTACTTC.

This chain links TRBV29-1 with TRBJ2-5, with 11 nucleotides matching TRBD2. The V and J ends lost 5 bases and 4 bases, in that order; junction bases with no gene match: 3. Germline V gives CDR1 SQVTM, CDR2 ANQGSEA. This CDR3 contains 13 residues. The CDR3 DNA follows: TGCAGCGTTAGACTAGCGGGGTCAGAGACCCAGTACTTC. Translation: CSVRLAGSETQYF.

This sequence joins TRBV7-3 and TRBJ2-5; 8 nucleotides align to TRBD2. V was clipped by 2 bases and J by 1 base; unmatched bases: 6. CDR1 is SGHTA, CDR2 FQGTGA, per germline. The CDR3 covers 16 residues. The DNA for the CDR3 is TGTGCCAGCAGCTTATCCGGGACTAGATCCCAAGAGACCCAGTACTTC. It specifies CASSLSGTRSQETQYF.

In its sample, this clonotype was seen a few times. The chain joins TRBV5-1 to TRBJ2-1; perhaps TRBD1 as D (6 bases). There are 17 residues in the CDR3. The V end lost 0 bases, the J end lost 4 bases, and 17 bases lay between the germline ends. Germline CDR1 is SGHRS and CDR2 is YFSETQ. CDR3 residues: CASSLGWVRGSYNEQFF. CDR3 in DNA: TGCGCCAGCAGCTTGGGCTGGGTCAGGGGTTCATACAATGAGCAGTTCTTC.

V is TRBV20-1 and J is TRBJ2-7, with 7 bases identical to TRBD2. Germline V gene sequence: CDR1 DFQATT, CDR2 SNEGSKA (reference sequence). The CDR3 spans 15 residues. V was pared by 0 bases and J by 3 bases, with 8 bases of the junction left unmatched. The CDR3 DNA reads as TGCAGTGCTAGAGATCTACTAGCGCCCGGCTACGAGCAGTACTTC. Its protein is CSARDLLAPGYEQYF.

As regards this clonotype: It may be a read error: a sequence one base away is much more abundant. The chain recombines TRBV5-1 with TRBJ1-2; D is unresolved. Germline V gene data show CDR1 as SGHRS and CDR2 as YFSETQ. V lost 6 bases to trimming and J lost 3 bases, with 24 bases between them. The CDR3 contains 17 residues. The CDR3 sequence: CASTCSIWELPHYGYTF. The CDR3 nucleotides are TGCGCCAGCACCTGCTCAATCTGGGAGCTTCCGCACTATGGCTACACCTTC.